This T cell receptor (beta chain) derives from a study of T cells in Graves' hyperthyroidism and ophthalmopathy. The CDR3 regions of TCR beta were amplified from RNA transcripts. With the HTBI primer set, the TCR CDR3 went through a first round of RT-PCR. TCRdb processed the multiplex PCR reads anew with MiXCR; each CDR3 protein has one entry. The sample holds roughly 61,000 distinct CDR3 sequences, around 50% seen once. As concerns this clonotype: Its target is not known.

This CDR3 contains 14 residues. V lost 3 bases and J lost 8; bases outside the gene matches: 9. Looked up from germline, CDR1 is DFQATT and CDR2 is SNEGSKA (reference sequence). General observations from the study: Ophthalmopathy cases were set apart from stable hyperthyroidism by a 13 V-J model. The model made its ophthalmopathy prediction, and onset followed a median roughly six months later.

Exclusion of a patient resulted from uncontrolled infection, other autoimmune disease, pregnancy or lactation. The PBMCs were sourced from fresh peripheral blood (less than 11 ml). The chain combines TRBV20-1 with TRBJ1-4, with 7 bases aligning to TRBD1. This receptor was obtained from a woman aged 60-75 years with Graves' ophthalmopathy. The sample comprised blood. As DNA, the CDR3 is TGCAGTGCTAGTGAGAACAGGGGAGACGAAAAACTGTTTTTT. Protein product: CSASENRGDEKLFF.